Presented here are 9 T cell receptor beta chains from one specimen sequenced in a study of CD8+ T cells in alopecia areata. Isolated RNA was reverse transcribed into cDNA used as the sequencing template. Data came from immunoSEQ multiplex PCR; TCRdb stores just in-frame clones and leaves some out. Here the sample spans approximately 150,000 clones, approximately 65% being singletons. Source material: CD8+ T cells sorted from blood. The receptors were gathered from a human donor in good health.

The V gene is TRBV25-1, the J gene TRBJ2-2; D remains ambiguous. Germline V gene sequence: CDR1 MGHDK, CDR2 SYGVNS. V was clipped by 6 bases and J by 1 base, with 6 bases between them. This CDR3 is built from 13 residues. CDR3 nucleotides: TGTGCCAGCAGGCAAAGGAACACCGGGGAGCTGTTTTTT. It translates to CASRQRNTGELFF.

CDR3 DNA sequence: TGTGCCAGCAGCCACTGGACTAGCGGAGACAATGAGCAGTTCTTC. This codes for CASSHWTSGDNEQFF. The V call is TRBV9, the J call TRBJ2-1; 10 bases align to TRBD2. Germline lookup yields CDR1 SGDLS and CDR2 YYNGEE. The ends lost 4 bases at V and 5 bases at J; junction bases unmatched: 6. The CDR3 covers 15 residues.

V and J are TRBV4-1 and TRBJ1-1; D is unresolved. With 6 bases removed from V and 2 bases from J, the gap between germline ends came to 13 bases. The CDR3 totals 14 residues. Germline lookup yields CDR1 MGHRA and CDR2 YSYEKL. This chain's CDR3 is CASRSWTLNTEAFF. The CDR3 bases are TGCGCCAGCAGATCCTGGACGCTTAACACTGAAGCTTTCTTT.

With respect to this clone: One junction end does not reproduce the germline sequence, and a read error may be involved. This sequence joins TRBV19 and TRBJ2-1, with 8 bases identical to TRBD2. The germline CDR1 and CDR2 sequences are LNHDA and SQIVND (reference sequence). CDR3 length equals 11 residues. The CDR3 coding sequence is TGTGCCAGTAGTTTTGGCGGGAGGCTACTCTTC. Protein: CASSFGGRLLF.

The J gene is TRBJ2-7, the V gene TRBV25-1; no clear D gene. Germline CDR1 MGHDK, CDR2 SYGVNS. The CDR3 runs 15 residues. Trimming took off 0 bases at V and 3 bases at J, with 12 bases between the two ends. The CDR3 nucleotides read TGTGCCAGCAGTGAATACGGCGAGTGGGTCTACGAGCAGTACTTC. Encoded protein: CASSEYGEWVYEQYF.

This clone was recorded a few times. This may be a read error: a much more frequent sequence differs by one nucleotide. This chain uses TRBV6-4 with TRBJ2-3, with 10 bases identical to TRBD1. Germline V gene data show CDR1 as MRHNA and CDR2 as SNTAGT. This CDR3 region has 15 residues. Unmatched junction bases numbered 0, after V lost 2 bases and J lost 1 base. The CDR3 nucleotides read TGTGCCAGCAGTGACGGGACAGGGGGCACAGATACGCAGTATTTT. This sequence encodes CASSDGTGGTDTQYF.

This rearrangement joins TRBV9 to TRBJ2-1; 12 bases are a match to TRBD1. The V gene end was trimmed by 3 bases and the J gene end by 2 bases; junction bases not matched to a gene: 6. This CDR3 has 17 amino acids. Germline-derived CDR1 and CDR2 are SGDLS and YYNGEE. The CDR3: CASSAPGQGATYNEQFF. Here the CDR3 DNA reads TGTGCCAGCAGCGCACCGGGACAGGGGGCGACCTACAATGAGCAGTTCTTC.

The V call is TRBV9, the J call TRBJ2-7; no definite D call. V was pared by 3 bases and J by 0 bases, with 10 bases between. The CDR3 is made up of 14 amino acids. Germline V lookup: CDR1 SGDLS, CDR2 YYNGEE. CDR3 region: CASSESGSSYEQYF. CDR3 nucleotide sequence: TGTGCCAGCAGCGAGTCGGGTAGCTCCTACGAGCAGTACTTC.

CDR3 residues: CASSLGGTGPAYNEQFF. CDR3 nucleotides: TGTGCCAGCAGCTTAGGGGGGACGGGCCCGGCCTACAATGAGCAGTTCTTC. This chain uses TRBV7-8 with TRBJ2-1; D possibly uses TRBD1 or TRBD2 (5 bases each). The CDR3 has 17 residues. Germline loops: CDR1 SGHVS, CDR2 FQNEAQ. V dropped 1 base and J dropped 2 bases, with 15 bases sitting between them.